These 30 T cell receptor beta chains came from one sample sequenced in a study of T cell responses to AZD1222 COVID-19 vaccine. Sequencing was performed with immunoSEQ multiplex PCR; in TCRdb, only in-frame clones are kept and a portion is missing. The sample has about 110,000 clones, 80% to 85% seen once; the top ten hold approximately 10%. The sequenced sample was peripheral blood, obtained on day 0 of AZD1222 vaccination. The receptors originated from an adult in good health.

This clone was recorded once. The V gene is TRBV27, the J gene TRBJ1-6, with a weak D call TRBD1 (6 bases). Trimming cost V 3 bases and J 18 bases, with 15 bases left between them. This CDR3 spans 12 amino acids. Per germline, CDR1 MNHEY and CDR2 SMNVEV (reference sequence). The CDR3 DNA sequence: TGTGCCAGCAGTTTGTGGACAGTGAAGCACCACTTT. It yields the protein CASSLWTVKHHF.

This sequence joins TRBV6-5 and TRBJ1-3; D gene ambiguous. Germline-derived CDR1 and CDR2 are MNHEY and SVGAGI. V lost 0 bases and J lost 0, with 9 bases in between. The CDR3 totals 16 residues. The CDR3 region is CASSYSRHHSGNTIYF. CDR3 coding DNA: TGTGCCAGCAGTTACTCTAGGCACCACTCTGGAAACACCATATATTTT.

The chain is built from TRBV7-9 and TRBJ1-4; D perhaps matches TRBD1 (5 bases). The germline V gene has CDR1 SEHNR and CDR2 FQNEAQ (reference sequence). The ends were cut back, 5 bases at V and 8 bases at J, with 27 bases in the middle. The CDR3 contains 18 residues. The CDR3 loop reads CASSHSINPQGEFEKLFF. The CDR3, as DNA: TGTGCCAGCAGCCATTCAATCAATCCCCAGGGTGAATTCGAAAAACTGTTTTTT.

V gene TRBV2 combines with J gene TRBJ1-1; unclear D gene. V lost 6 bases to trimming and J lost 8 bases, with 13 bases between them. Germline CDR1 SNHLY, CDR2 FYNNEI. CDR3 size: 12 residues. CDR3 loop: CASSVQPEEAFF. The CDR3 DNA is TGTGCCAGCAGCGTACAACCCGAAGAAGCTTTCTTT.

The chain combines TRBV10-3 with TRBJ2-6; D unclear. V was pared by 0 bases and J by 0 bases, with 9 bases between. The CDR3 extends over 17 amino acids. Looked up from germline, CDR1 is ENHRY and CDR2 is SYGVKD. The CDR3 nucleotides read TGTGCCATCAGTGAGTCGGACCCCGGCTCTGGGGCCAACGTCCTGACTTTC. This encodes CAISESDPGSGANVLTF.

The chain links TRBV6-5 to TRBJ1-1; 8 nucleotides match TRBD1. Per the germline V gene, CDR1 is MNHEY and CDR2 is SVGAGI. Trimming took 7 bases from V and 4 from J; bases not matched to a gene: 8. The CDR3 covers 14 residues. The CDR3 DNA follows: TGTGCCAGCACCGGCGGACAGGGTGGCACTGAAGCTTTCTTT. Its protein is CASTGGQGGTEAFF.

This clone was recorded a few times. This rearrangement joins TRBV11-2 to TRBJ2-7; D is possibly TRBD1 (6 bases). Trimming stripped 3 bases from V and 3 bases from J, with 9 bases between. The CDR3 is 13 residues long. From germline, CDR1 is SGHAT and CDR2 FQNNGV. CDR3 coding DNA: TGTGCCAGCAGCTTCGGACAGAACTACGAGCAGTACTTC. Its translation: CASSFGQNYEQYF.

The J gene is TRBJ2-1, the V gene TRBV10-1; the match to TRBD1 covers 7 bases. Trimming at V came to 7 bases and at J to 6 bases, leaving 6 bases not matched to a gene. The V gene's germline CDR1 is WNHNN and CDR2 SYGVQD (reference sequence). The CDR3 extends over 13 amino acids. CDR3 region: CASTHRDSNEQFF. For the CDR3, the DNA is TGCGCCAGCACCCACCGGGACAGCAATGAGCAGTTCTTC.

The chain joins TRBV12-3 or TRBV12-4 to TRBJ1-1, with D unclear. The germline V and J ends were trimmed by 6 bases and 2 bases, with 10 bases remaining between them. The CDR3 has 13 amino acids. The CDR3 loop reads CASRKTGNTEAFF. For the CDR3, the DNA is TGTGCCAGCAGAAAGACGGGAAACACTGAAGCTTTCTTT.

This sequence joins TRBV28 and TRBJ2-1, with D possibly TRBD2 on 5 matching bases. V lost 5 bases, J lost 6 bases, and 20 bases lay in between. The germline V gene has CDR1 MDHEN and CDR2 SYDVKM. The CDR3 covers 16 residues. The CDR3 is CASSGTADGFANEQFF. Here the CDR3 DNA reads TGTGCCAGCAGTGGAACAGCGGATGGTTTCGCCAATGAGCAGTTCTTC.

V gene TRBV7-9 combines with J gene TRBJ2-7; 14 bases agree with TRBD2. The CDR3 contains 15 residues. The ends lost 6 bases at V and 9 bases at J; junction bases unmatched: 10. Germline lookup yields CDR1 SEHNR and CDR2 FQNEAQ (reference sequence). The CDR3 DNA reads TGTGCCAGCAGTCCAGGGACTAGCGGGGGAATCGTGCAGTACTTC. Amino acids: CASSPGTSGGIVQYF.

V is TRBV5-4 and J is TRBJ2-1, with D perhaps TRBD1 (5 bases). Trimming shortened V by 6 bases and J by 1 base, and 8 bases separated the two germline ends. The CDR3 runs to 13 residues. CDR1 and CDR2 (germline): SGHNT, YYREEE (reference sequence). The CDR3 loop reads CASKQESYNEQFF. In nucleotides, the CDR3 is TGTGCCAGCAAACAGGAGTCCTACAATGAGCAGTTCTTC.

The V and J genes are TRBV5-1 and TRBJ2-7; 7 nucleotides agree with TRBD1. With V trimmed by 4 bases and J by 2 bases, 9 bases remained unmatched. Germline loops: CDR1 SGHRS, CDR2 YFSETQ. CDR3 length: 15 amino acids. The DNA for the CDR3 is TGCGCCAGCAGCCAGGGACAGACTTCCACCTACGAGCAGTACTTC. It is translated as CASSQGQTSTYEQYF.

This chain uses TRBV3-1 (or the pseudogene TRBV3-2) with TRBJ2-3; TRBD1 agrees at 7 bases. Germline CDR1 and CDR2: LGHDT and YNNKEL (reference sequence). With 4 bases clipped from V and 6 bases from J, the junction kept 13 bases outside the gene matches. CDR3 length: 16 residues. CDR3 DNA: TGTGCCAGCAGCCCCATCCCAGGGGGAGTGGAGGATACGCAGTATTTT. The encoded protein is CASSPIPGGVEDTQYF.

The chain joins TRBV2 to TRBJ2-1; D not certain. The CDR3 has 14 amino acids. CDR1 and CDR2 (germline): SNHLY, FYNNEI. V lost 10 bases to trimming and J lost 2 bases, with 15 bases between them. CDR3 region: CATSALSAYNEQFF. The CDR3 DNA reads TGTGCCACTTCGGCGCTCAGCGCCTACAATGAGCAGTTCTTC. The full variable domain, with the rest looked up from reference TRBV2 and TRBJ2-1, is EPEVTQTPSHQVTQMGQEVILRCVPISNHLYFYWYRQILGQKVEFLVSFYNNEISEKSEIFDDQFSVERPDGSNFTLKIRSTKLEDSAMYFCATSALSAYNEQFFGPGTRLTVL.

This rearrangement joins TRBV18 to TRBJ2-1, with TRBD1 matching over 11 bases. Germline CDR1 is KGHSH and CDR2 is LQKENI. Trimming cost V 4 bases and J 7 bases; bases outside gene matches: 3. The length of the CDR3 is 14 residues. The CDR3 region has the DNA TGTGCCAGCTCACTGGGGACAGGGGGTAATGAGCAGTTCTTC. Protein product: CASSLGTGGNEQFF.

This clone was observed once. This sequence joins TRBV5-8 and TRBJ1-5; 7 bases match TRBD1. The length of the CDR3 is 14 residues. Germline V CDR1 and CDR2: SGHTS, YDEGEE. V lost 3 bases to trimming and J lost 11 bases; unmatched junction nucleotides: 11. CDR3 in DNA: TGTGCCAGCAGCTCAAGACAGGGCTCTACGGCCCAGCATTTT. Its translation: CASSSRQGSTAQHF.

This chain uses TRBV7-2 with TRBJ1-4; D is unclear. The CDR3 totals 13 residues. From germline, CDR1 is SGHTA and CDR2 FQGNSA. V was trimmed by 6 bases and J by 4 bases, leaving 9 bases between them. CDR3 nucleotide sequence: TGTGCCAGCAGTCTGCACTATAATGAAAAACTGTTTTTT. Translated: CASSLHYNEKLFF. Based on the CDR3 plus reference TRBV7-2 and TRBJ1-4, the full variable domain is GAGVSQSPSNKVTEKGKDVELRCDPISGHTALYWYRQSLGQGLEFLIYFQGNSAPDKSGLPSDRFSAERTGGSVSTLTIQRTQQEDSAVYLCASSLHYNEKLFFGSGTQLSVL.

The V and J genes are TRBV7-2 and TRBJ1-3; D unclear. V shed 3 bases and J shed 0 bases, with 12 bases lying between them. The CDR3 runs 16 residues. Per the germline V gene, CDR1 is SGHTA and CDR2 is FQGNSA. CDR3: CASSFGNSHSGNTIYF. In nucleotides, the CDR3 is TGTGCCAGCAGCTTTGGGAACTCTCACTCTGGAAACACCATATATTTT.

The chain joins TRBV18 to TRBJ1-5; D is unresolved. V was pared by 3 bases and J by 7 bases, with 10 bases between. This CDR3 region has 13 residues. Germline V gives CDR1 KGHSH, CDR2 LQKENI. The CDR3 DNA sequence: TGTGCCAGCTCACCCCCGCACATGCAGCCCCAGCATTTT. It encodes CASSPPHMQPQHF.

This clone came up once. V usage is TRBV23-1 and J usage is TRBJ2-3; D gene uncertain. Being an ORF, TRBV23-1 has a function that is uncertain. The CDR3 covers 16 residues. With 1 base removed from V and 1 base from J, the gap between germline ends came to 12 bases. The CDR3 spells CASSQWCGKRTDTQYF. Written as DNA, the CDR3 is TGCGCCAGCAGTCAATGGTGCGGAAAACGCACAGATACGCAGTATTTT.

V is TRBV6-6 and J is TRBJ1-1; D is undetermined. The germline V gene has CDR1 MNHNY and CDR2 SVGAGI (reference sequence). The CDR3 length is 14 residues. Between the trimmed V and J ends, which lost 6 bases and 1 base, there was a span of 12 bases. CDR3 nucleotide sequence: TGTGCCAGCAGCCTACCCGACACGAACACTGAAGCTTTCTTT. Protein: CASSLPDTNTEAFF.

This clone has just a few counts. The J gene is TRBJ1-5, the V gene TRBV28; TRBD1 aligns across 7 bases. The CDR3 spans 17 residues. CDR1 MDHEN and CDR2 SYDVKM come from the germline V gene. V trimming: 2 bases; J trimming: 3 bases; junction bases outside the gene matches: 10. CDR3 loop: CASSLTHPGQNNQPQHF. CDR3 sequence (DNA): TGTGCCAGCAGTTTAACTCACCCGGGACAGAACAATCAGCCCCAGCATTTT.

The CDR3 DNA is TGTGCCAGCAGCCAAGGGGGGGTCGCACCCCTCCACTTT. It is translated as CASSQGGVAPLHF. The chain employs TRBV3-1 (or the pseudogene TRBV3-2) and TRBJ1-6; possible D gene TRBD1, 5 bases. Per the germline V gene, CDR1 is LGHDT and CDR2 is YNNKEL (reference sequence). V lost 1 base to trimming and J lost 11 bases, with 9 bases between them. This CDR3 region has 13 residues.

This clone was counted between two and nine times. The J gene is TRBJ2-7, the V gene TRBV13, with 14 bases identical to TRBD2. Per germline, CDR1 PRHDT and CDR2 FYEKMQ (reference sequence). The CDR3 covers 16 residues. J was trimmed by 2 bases and V by 5 bases; bases with no gene match: 5. For the CDR3, the DNA is TGTGCCAGCAGCCCAGGACTAGCGGGAGGACCCTACGAGCAGTACTTC. It specifies CASSPGLAGGPYEQYF.

The genes are TRBV4-1 and TRBJ2-7, with D possibly matching TRBD2 (6 bases). V lost 0 bases and J 0 bases, leaving 9 bases between the germline ends. The CDR3 extends over 15 amino acids. Germline values: CDR1 MGHRA, CDR2 YSYEKL. CDR3 region: CASSQEASDSYEQYF. The CDR3 nucleotides are TGCGCCAGCAGCCAAGAGGCTAGCGACTCCTACGAGCAGTACTTC.

This sequence joins TRBV19 and TRBJ1-3; D is uncertain. The CDR3 is 13 amino acids. Germline CDR1 and CDR2: LNHDA and SQIVND (reference sequence). V was cut by 8 bases and J by 2 bases, with 10 bases left in between. The CDR3 is CASSYSAGNTIYF. CDR3 in DNA: TGTGCCAGTTCCTACTCGGCTGGAAACACCATATATTTT.

The rearrangement joins TRBV28 to TRBJ2-7, with 11 bases identical to TRBD2. This CDR3 contains 16 residues. With 8 bases clipped from V and 4 bases from J, the junction kept 13 bases outside the gene matches. CDR1 and CDR2 from the germline V gene are MDHEN and SYDVKM. CDR3 bases: TGTGCCAGCCCGCCAAATCTAGCGGGAGGAGGGTACGAGCAGTACTTC. It yields the protein CASPPNLAGGGYEQYF.

The CDR3 loop is CASSQVGSGQPEAFF. As DNA, the CDR3 is TGTGCCAGCAGCCAAGTGGGGAGTGGACAGCCTGAAGCTTTCTTT. This sequence joins TRBV3-1 (or the pseudogene TRBV3-2) and TRBJ1-1; a weak D match, TRBD1 (6 bases). This CDR3 comprises 15 residues. Germline V gives CDR1 LGHDT, CDR2 YNNKEL (reference sequence). V lost 1 base and J lost 6, with 15 bases in between.

This chain links TRBV11-2 with TRBJ1-3; the D gene is possibly TRBD1 (5 bases). Trimming stripped 5 bases from V and 4 bases from J, with 21 bases between. This CDR3 is built from 17 residues. Germline CDR1 SGHAT, CDR2 FQNNGV. The CDR3 DNA sequence: TGTGCCAGCAGCCTAGTAACGGGAGCAGGGTCCGGAAACACCATATATTTT. Translated: CASSLVTGAGSGNTIYF.